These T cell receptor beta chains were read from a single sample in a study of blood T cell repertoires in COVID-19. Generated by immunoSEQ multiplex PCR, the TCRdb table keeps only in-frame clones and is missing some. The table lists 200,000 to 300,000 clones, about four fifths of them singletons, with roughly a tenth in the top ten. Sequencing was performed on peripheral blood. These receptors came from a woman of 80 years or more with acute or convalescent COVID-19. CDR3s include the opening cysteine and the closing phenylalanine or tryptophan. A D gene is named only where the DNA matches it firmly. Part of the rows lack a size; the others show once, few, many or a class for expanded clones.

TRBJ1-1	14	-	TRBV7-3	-	TGTGCCAGCAGCTTAGGCAGGGAGAACACTGAAGCTTTCTTT	CASSLGRENTEAFF
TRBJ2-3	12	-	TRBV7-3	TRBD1	TGTGCCAGCAGCTCGACAGGGGATACGCAGTATTTT	CASSSTGDTQYF
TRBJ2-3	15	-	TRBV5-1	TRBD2	TGCGCCAGCAGTGCGGCTAGCGGGCTCACAGATACGCAGTATTTT	CASSAASGLTDTQYF
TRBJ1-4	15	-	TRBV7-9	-	TGTGCCAGCAGCTCCGATGACTCAACTAATGAAAAACTGTTTTTT	CASSSDDSTNEKLFF
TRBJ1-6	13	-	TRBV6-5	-	TGTGCCAGCAGTTACAGTGCGGGATCACCCCTCCACTTT	CASSYSAGSPLHF
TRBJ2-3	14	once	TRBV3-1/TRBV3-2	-	TGTGCCAGCAGAGGACACTTTAGCACAGATACGCAGTATTTT	CASRGHFSTDTQYF
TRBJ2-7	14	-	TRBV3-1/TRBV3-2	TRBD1	TGTGCCAGCAGCCGACAGGGGCCCTCCTACGAGCAGTACTTC	CASSRQGPSYEQYF
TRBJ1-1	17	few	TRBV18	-	TGTGCCAGCTCACAAAAACCCCCGACAGGTACCAACACTGAAGCTTTCTTT	CASSQKPPTGTNTEAFF
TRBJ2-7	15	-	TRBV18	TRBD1	TGTGCCAGCTCACCACCGGGGACAGGGACCAACGAGCAGTACTTC	CASSPPGTGTNEQYF
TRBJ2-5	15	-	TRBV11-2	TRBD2	TGTGCCAGCAGCCCCCTGTGGGGGGGAATAAAGACCCAGTACTTC	CASSPLWGGIKTQYF
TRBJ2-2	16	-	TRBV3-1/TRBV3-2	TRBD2	TGTGCCAGCAGCCATGGCGGTCTAGCGGTATCCGGGGAGCTGTTTTTT	CASSHGGLAVSGELFF
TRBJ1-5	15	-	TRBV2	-	TGTGCCAGCAGCCCGGGGGGCGGGAGCAATCAGCCCCAGCATTTT	CASSPGGGSNQPQHF
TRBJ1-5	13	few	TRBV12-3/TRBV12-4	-	TGTGCCAGCTCCCCCCGGGGGGATCAGCCCCAGCATTTT	CASSPRGDQPQHF
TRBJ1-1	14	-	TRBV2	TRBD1	TGTGCCAGCAGTCGCACAGGACAGGGGTTCAAAGCTTTCTTT	CASSRTGQGFKAFF
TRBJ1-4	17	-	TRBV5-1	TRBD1	TGCGCCAGCAGCTTGGGCCCAGGGGGCGCAGCTAATGAAAAACTGTTTTTT	CASSLGPGGAANEKLFF
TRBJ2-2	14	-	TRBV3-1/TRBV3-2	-	TGTGCCAGCAGCCAAGACTCCCGGGGCGGGGAGCTGTTTTTT	CASSQDSRGGELFF
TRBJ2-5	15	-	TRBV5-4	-	TGTGCCAGCAGCTTGGAACCGGCTAGATTGGATACCCAGTACTTC	CASSLEPARLDTQYF
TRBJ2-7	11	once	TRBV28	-	TGTGCCAGCAGTCCCCTTTCGGAGCAGTACTTC	CASSPLSEQYF
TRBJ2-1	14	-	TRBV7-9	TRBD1	TGTGCCAGCAGCCCGAGGGACAGGCGCAATGAGCAGTTCTTC	CASSPRDRRNEQFF
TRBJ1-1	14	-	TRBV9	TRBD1	TGTGCCAGCAGCTCCTGGACAGGGAGCACTGAAGCTTTCTTT	CASSSWTGSTEAFF
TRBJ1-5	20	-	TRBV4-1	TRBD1	TGCGCCAGCAGCCCAGCACCGGGACAGGGGAGGGACTGGGGCAATCAGCCCCAGCATTTT	CASSPAPGQGRDWGNQPQHF
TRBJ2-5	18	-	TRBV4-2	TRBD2	TGTGCCAGCAGCCAAAAACCCCCAGGGACTAGCGGCCAAGAGACCCAGTACTTC	CASSQKPPGTSGQETQYF
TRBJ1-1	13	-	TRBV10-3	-	TGTGCCATCAGTAGTACAGCAAACACTGAAGCTTTCTTT	CAISSTANTEAFF
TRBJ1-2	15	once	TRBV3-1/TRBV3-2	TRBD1	TGTGCCAGCAGCGTAGGACAGGGGGGGAACTATGGCTACACCTTC	CASSVGQGGNYGYTF
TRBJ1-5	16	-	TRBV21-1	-	-	CASSKSVGEGNQPQHF
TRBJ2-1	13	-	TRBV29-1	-	TGCAGCGTTTCCCCCGGGGGTTACAATGAGCAGTTCTTC	CSVSPGGYNEQFF
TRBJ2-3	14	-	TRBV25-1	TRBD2	TGTGCCAGCAGCCTATTGGGGGAGGGTCCTACGCAGTATTTT	CASSLLGEGPTQYF
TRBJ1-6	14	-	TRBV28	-	TGTGCCAGCAGGGAACAGGGATATAATTCACCCCTCCACTTT	CASREQGYNSPLHF
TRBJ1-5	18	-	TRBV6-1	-	TGTGCCAGCAGTGAGAGTCAGGGGAGGGGAGGGACGAGGCAGCCCCAGCATTTT	CASSESQGRGGTRQPQHF
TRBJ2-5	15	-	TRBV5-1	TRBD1	TGCGCCAGCAGACAGGGACAGGGGCCCGGGGAGACCCAGTACTTC	CASRQGQGPGETQYF
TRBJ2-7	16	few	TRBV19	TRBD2	TGTGCCAGTAGTATATCGGCTAGCGGGGGACCGTACGAGCAGTACTTC	CASSISASGGPYEQYF
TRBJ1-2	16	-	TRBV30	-	TGTGCCTGGAGTGTACCGGAGGGATTAGTGGGCTATGGCTACACCTTC	CAWSVPEGLVGYGYTF
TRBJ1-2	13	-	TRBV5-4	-	TGTGCCAGCTCCGACAGGACAACTGGTGGCTACACCTTC	CASSDRTTGGYTF
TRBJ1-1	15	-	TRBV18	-	TGTGCCAGCTCGCCCGGCGGTTATATGAACACTGAAGCTTTCTTT	CASSPGGYMNTEAFF
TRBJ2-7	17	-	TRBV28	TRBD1	TGTGCCAGCAGTCCCCGGACAGGGGGAAGGGGTCCCTACGAGCAGTACTTC	CASSPRTGGRGPYEQYF
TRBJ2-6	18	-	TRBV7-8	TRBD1	TGTGCCAGCAGCTTTCAGGACAGGGGAATCCCTGGGGCCAACGTCCTGACTTTC	CASSFQDRGIPGANVLTF
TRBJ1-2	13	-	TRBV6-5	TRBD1	TGTGCCAGCAGCCCAGGACAGGTCTATGGCTACACCTTC	CASSPGQVYGYTF
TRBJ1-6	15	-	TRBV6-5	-	TGTGCCAGCTCCCAGCAGACAGACTATAATTCACCCCTCCACTTT	CASSQQTDYNSPLHF
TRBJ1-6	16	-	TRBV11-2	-	TGTGCCAGCAGCTTAGATTCGGGGGTAGCTAATTCACCCCTCCACTTT	CASSLDSGVANSPLHF
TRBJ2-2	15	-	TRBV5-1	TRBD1	TGCGCCAGCAGAGATGGGACAGGGTACACCGGGGAGCTGTTTTTT	CASRDGTGYTGELFF
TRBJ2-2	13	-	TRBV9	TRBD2	TGTGCCACCCGCCCGGGGGAGGGCGGGGAGCTGTTTTTT	CATRPGEGGELFF
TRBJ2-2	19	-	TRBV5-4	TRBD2	TGTGCCAGCAGCTTGGCTCGAGGAGCGGGGGATACAAACACCGGGGAGCTGTTTTTT	CASSLARGAGDTNTGELFF
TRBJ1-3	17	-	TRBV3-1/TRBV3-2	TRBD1	TGTGCCACCGCCCGGGACAGGGGGCTGAATGCTGGAAACACCATATATTTT	CATARDRGLNAGNTIYF
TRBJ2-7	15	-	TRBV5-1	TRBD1	TGCGCCAGCAGCTTGGGAACGGGACAGGGGGCCGAGCAGTACTTC	CASSLGTGQGAEQYF
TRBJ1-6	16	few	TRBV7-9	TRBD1	TGTGCCAGCAGCTCTTCCACCGGGACAGGGAGTTCACCCCTCCACTTT	CASSSSTGTGSSPLHF
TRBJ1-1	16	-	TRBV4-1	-	TGCGCCAGCAGCCAACCCCCAAGGGGGATCGTGACTGAAGCTTTCTTT	CASSQPPRGIVTEAFF
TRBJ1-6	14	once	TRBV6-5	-	TGTGCCAGCAGCCATAACCCCCAGGTCCCCTCCCTCCACTTT	CASSHNPQVPSLHF
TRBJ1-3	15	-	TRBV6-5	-	TGTGCCAGCAGTTATTCGGACAACTCTGGAAACACCATATATTTT	CASSYSDNSGNTIYF
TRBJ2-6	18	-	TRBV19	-	TGTGCCAGTAGTATAGAGTTAGGAGGGGGGGCTGGGGCCAACGTCCTGACTTTC	CASSIELGGGAGANVLTF
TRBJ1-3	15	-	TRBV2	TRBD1	TGTGCCAGCAGTCAGGACAGGGTGCCTGGAAACACCATATATTTT	CASSQDRVPGNTIYF